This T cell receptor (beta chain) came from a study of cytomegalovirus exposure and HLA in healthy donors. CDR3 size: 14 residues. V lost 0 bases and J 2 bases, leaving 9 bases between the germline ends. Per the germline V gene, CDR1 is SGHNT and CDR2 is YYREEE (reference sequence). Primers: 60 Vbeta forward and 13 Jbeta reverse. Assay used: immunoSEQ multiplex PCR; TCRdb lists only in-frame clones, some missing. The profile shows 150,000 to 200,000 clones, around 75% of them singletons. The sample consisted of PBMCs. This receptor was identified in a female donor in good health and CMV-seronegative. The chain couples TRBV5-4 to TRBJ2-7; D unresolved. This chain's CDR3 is CASSLAPPAYEQYF. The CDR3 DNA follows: TGTGCCAGCAGCTTGGCCCCCCCAGCCTACGAGCAGTACTTC.